This TCR beta chain was observed in a study of spatial heterogeneity in lung cancer. Study-level background: Sequence detection consistently recorded a greater number of beta-chain than alpha-chain sequences.

The time point is: sample taken at primary tumor resection. Unsorted whole RNA from tumor, nontumor lung or frozen PBMC underwent sequencing. TCRdb redid the calling of the 5' RACE reads with MiXCR, one entry per CDR3 protein. The sample has some 7,000 distinct CDR3 sequences; roughly 21% are singletons. The clonotype originates from a female donor with early-stage non-small cell lung cancer. Sequenced here: PBMCs, sampled at surgery.

In DNA, the CDR3 is TGCAGCGTTGAGGGTGTAGTACATGGGAAATACAATGAGCAGTTCTTC. Its translation: CSVEGVVHGKYNEQFF. The chain carries TRBV29-1 and TRBJ2-1; D is undetermined. V was shortened by 3 bases and J by 4 bases, with 19 bases between the two germline ends. CDR3 length: 16 amino acids. The germline V gene encodes CDR1 SQVTM and CDR2 ANQGSEA.